This T cell receptor beta chain was retrieved from a study of cytomegalovirus exposure and HLA in healthy donors. Study-wide background: Of several hundred genotyped donors, about 80% grouped in the Caucasian-associated ancestry cluster. Study results and limitations: In a later analysis, parvovirus B19, influenza, CMV and Epstein-Barr virus appeared linked to several top co-occurrence clusters.

A word on this clone: Its antigen is not known.

The length of the CDR3 is 15 residues. The germline V and J ends were trimmed by 2 bases and 1 base, with 11 bases remaining between them. CDR1 MNHEY and CDR2 SVGAGI come from the germline V gene. The PCR had 60 Vbeta and 13 Jbeta primers. Clones were read by immunoSEQ multiplex PCR, and TCRdb kept only the in-frame ones, dropping some. The sample lists under 140,000 clones, approximately 82% occurring once. This clonotype originated in a man aged 25-45 years in good health and CMV-seropositive. Sequencing was performed on PBMCs. The chain employs TRBV6-5 and TRBJ1-2, with D tentatively TRBD1 (5 bases). The CDR3: CASSYRADSNYGYTF. CDR3 in DNA: TGTGCCAGCAGTTACAGGGCCGACAGTAACTATGGCTACACCTTC.